This T cell receptor (beta chain) derives from a study of CD8+ T cells in alopecia areata. Study in general: The drug, tofacitinib, lasted 6 to 18 months, followed by 6 months off drug. The study, taken as a whole, reports: Among the top 100, expanded CD8+ clones were significantly decreased by tofacitinib, as was scalp clonality. Normal-skin resident alphabeta T cells also appear among scalp sample sequences.

Isolated RNA was reverse transcribed into cDNA used as the sequencing template. Assay used: immunoSEQ multiplex PCR; TCRdb lists only in-frame clones, some missing. The sample shows 200,000 to 250,000 clones, approximately 67% of them seen only once. Treatment defined: oral pan-JAK inhibitor, 5-10 mg twice daily. PBMC-derived CD4+ and CD8+ T cells were sorted. Turning to this clone: Its antigen is unidentified.

CDR1 SQVTM and CDR2 ANQGSEA come from the germline V gene. CDR3 length: 13 amino acids. V lost 7 bases and J lost 0, with 12 bases in between. This rearrangement joins TRBV29-1 to TRBJ1-1, with D possibly matching TRBD1 (5 bases). This sequence was found in a human donor with alopecia areata. Specimen: CD4+ T cells sorted from blood, collected at roughly week 45, from a patient treated with tofacitinib. CDR3 sequence: CSAGEGMNTEAFF. DNA of the CDR3: TGCAGCGCTGGGGAGGGGATGAACACTGAAGCTTTCTTT.